A selection of T cell receptor beta chains follows, all from one sample in a study of response to subunit inactivated influenza vaccine. Via MiXCR, TCRdb re-called the RT-PCR reads, giving one row per CDR3 protein. The data hold about 540,000 distinct CDR3 sequences, with under 25% observed a single time. These sequences were also reported in another study, on T cells expressing NK-cell markers.

Sequenced here: CD4+ T cells sorted from PBMCs, sampled 11 to 12 days after vaccination. Receptors were obtained from a man aged 45-60 years who received an inactivated influenza vaccine. CDR3s include the opening cysteine and the closing phenylalanine or tryptophan. The order of the fields is J gene, D gene, V gene, clone size, CDR3 protein, CDR3 DNA. The D gene is left open where the match is weak. The size of a clone is reported for some rows only, either as once, few or many, or as a class for expanded clones.

j_call: TRBJ2-7
d_call: .
v_call: TRBV28
clone_size: .
cdr3_aa: CASSLFQGSYEQYF
cdr3_nt: TGTGCCAGCAGTTTATTCCAGGGATCCTACGAGCAGTACTTC

j_call: TRBJ1-1
d_call: TRBD1
v_call: TRBV12-3/TRBV12-4
clone_size: few
cdr3_aa: CASSSTTGVTEAFF
cdr3_nt: TGTGCCAGCAGTTCGACCACAGGGGTTACTGAAGCTTTCTTT

j_call: TRBJ2-7
d_call: .
v_call: TRBV27
clone_size: few
cdr3_aa: CASRPSAGSYEQYF
cdr3_nt: TGTGCCAGCAGGCCTTCGGCAGGGTCCTACGAGCAGTACTTC

j_call: TRBJ2-3
d_call: .
v_call: TRBV9
clone_size: .
cdr3_aa: CASSTDPFTDTQYF
cdr3_nt: TGTGCCAGCAGCACAGACCCATTCACAGATACGCAGTATTTT

j_call: TRBJ2-7
d_call: .
v_call: TRBV15
clone_size: few
cdr3_aa: CATSPGRNYEQYF
cdr3_nt: TGTGCCACCAGCCCGGGACGAAACTACGAGCAGTACTTC

j_call: TRBJ1-1
d_call: .
v_call: TRBV20-1
clone_size: many
cdr3_aa: CSARWGGKNTEAFF
cdr3_nt: TGCAGTGCTAGGTGGGGGGGAAAGAACACTGAAGCTTTCTTT

j_call: TRBJ2-7
d_call: .
v_call: TRBV3-1
clone_size: .
cdr3_aa: CASSIVAYEQYF
cdr3_nt: TGTGCCAGCAGCATCGTGGCCTACGAGCAGTACTTC

j_call: TRBJ1-1
d_call: .
v_call: TRBV4-1
clone_size: .
cdr3_aa: CASSQGQFDTEAFF
cdr3_nt: TGCGCCAGCAGCCAAGGTCAGTTTGACACTGAAGCTTTCTTT

j_call: TRBJ2-3
d_call: TRBD2
v_call: TRBV9
clone_size: few
cdr3_aa: CASSVDQRESDTQYF
cdr3_nt: TGTGCCAGCAGCGTAGATCAGCGGGAGTCAGATACGCAGTATTTT

j_call: TRBJ1-5
d_call: .
v_call: TRBV5-5
clone_size: few
cdr3_aa: CASSLALYNQPQHF
cdr3_nt: TGTGCCAGCAGCTTGGCTCTGTACAATCAGCCCCAGCATTTT

j_call: TRBJ2-3
d_call: TRBD2
v_call: TRBV4-2
clone_size: .
cdr3_aa: CASSLSGSSPDTQYF
cdr3_nt: TGTGCCAGCAGCCTTAGCGGGAGTAGTCCAGATACGCAGTATTTT

j_call: TRBJ2-1
d_call: .
v_call: TRBV12-3/TRBV12-4
clone_size: few
cdr3_aa: CASSWGDTSGEQFF
cdr3_nt: TGTGCCAGCAGTTGGGGCGACACAAGTGGTGAGCAGTTCTTC

j_call: TRBJ2-3
d_call: .
v_call: TRBV29-1
clone_size: few
cdr3_aa: CSVEDLEVHTQYF
cdr3_nt: TGCAGCGTTGAAGATCTCGAGGTTCATACGCAGTATTTT

j_call: TRBJ2-1
d_call: .
v_call: TRBV11-2
clone_size: .
cdr3_aa: CASSPSRYNEQFF
cdr3_nt: TGTGCCAGCAGCCCGAGCCGGTACAATGAGCAGTTCTTC

j_call: TRBJ2-4
d_call: .
v_call: TRBV4-1
clone_size: few
cdr3_aa: CASSQEVYMGGITKNIQYF
cdr3_nt: TGCGCCAGCAGCCAAGAAGTTTATATGGGGGGCATAACCAAAAACATTCAGTACTTC

j_call: TRBJ1-6
d_call: .
v_call: TRBV6-5
clone_size: .
cdr3_aa: CASSYGRTYNSPLHF
cdr3_nt: TGTGCCAGCAGTTACGGCCGGACGTATAATTCACCCCTCCACTTT

j_call: TRBJ1-2
d_call: .
v_call: TRBV11-2
clone_size: few
cdr3_aa: CASSPQGVYGYTF
cdr3_nt: TGTGCCAGCAGCCCCCAAGGTGTCTATGGCTACACCTTC

j_call: TRBJ2-5
d_call: TRBD1
v_call: TRBV7-9
clone_size: .
cdr3_aa: CASSFDGTGGRKTQYF
cdr3_nt: TGTGCCAGCAGCTTTGATGGGACAGGGGGCAGGAAGACCCAGTACTTC

j_call: TRBJ2-1
d_call: TRBD2
v_call: TRBV29-1
clone_size: .
cdr3_aa: CSSQLRLAERNEQFF
cdr3_nt: TGCAGCTCCCAACTCCGACTAGCGGAGAGAAATGAGCAGTTCTTC

j_call: TRBJ2-7
d_call: TRBD1
v_call: TRBV30
clone_size: few
cdr3_aa: CAWRDRGSYEQYF
cdr3_nt: TGTGCCTGGAGGGACAGGGGCTCCTACGAGCAGTACTTC

j_call: TRBJ1-5
d_call: TRBD1
v_call: TRBV5-8
clone_size: few
cdr3_aa: CASSAGTGGFWRQPQHF
cdr3_nt: TGTGCCAGCAGCGCCGGGACAGGGGGCTTTTGGAGGCAGCCCCAGCATTTT

j_call: TRBJ1-4
d_call: .
v_call: TRBV6-1
clone_size: .
cdr3_aa: CASRASGTGNEKLFF
cdr3_nt: TGTGCCAGCAGAGCCTCCGGGACGGGGAATGAAAAACTGTTTTTT

j_call: TRBJ1-4
d_call: .
v_call: TRBV7-2
clone_size: few
cdr3_aa: CASSLAAGGTEKLFF
cdr3_nt: TGTGCCAGCAGCTTAGCGGCGGGGGGGACTGAAAAACTGTTTTTT

j_call: TRBJ2-3
d_call: .
v_call: TRBV20-1
clone_size: few
cdr3_aa: CSARGLFESTDTQYF
cdr3_nt: TGCAGTGCCCGGGGACTTTTCGAGTCCACAGATACGCAGTATTTT

j_call: TRBJ1-1
d_call: .
v_call: TRBV2
clone_size: few
cdr3_aa: CASKWERTNTEAFF
cdr3_nt: TGTGCCAGCAAGTGGGAGAGAACGAACACTGAAGCTTTCTTT

j_call: TRBJ2-5
d_call: .
v_call: TRBV9
clone_size: .
cdr3_aa: CASSVGVGGLQETQYF
cdr3_nt: TGTGCCAGCAGCGTAGGGGTGGGAGGCCTCCAAGAGACCCAGTACTTC

j_call: TRBJ2-5
d_call: .
v_call: TRBV20-1
clone_size: .
cdr3_aa: CSAPLEGQETQYF
cdr3_nt: TGCAGTGCCCCCCTTGAGGGCCAAGAGACCCAGTACTTC

j_call: TRBJ1-2
d_call: TRBD1
v_call: TRBV5-1
clone_size: .
cdr3_aa: CASSLASGQGPGTF
cdr3_nt: TGCGCCAGCAGCTTGGCTTCGGGACAGGGCCCCGGCACCTTC

j_call: TRBJ2-4
d_call: .
v_call: TRBV7-8
clone_size: few
cdr3_aa: CASSLGRNYLAKNIQYF
cdr3_nt: TGTGCCAGCAGCTTAGGTCGGAATTACCTAGCCAAAAACATTCAGTACTTC

j_call: TRBJ2-3
d_call: .
v_call: TRBV11-3
clone_size: few
cdr3_aa: CASSFSATPGDTQYF
cdr3_nt: TGTGCCAGCAGCTTTTCAGCTACACCTGGCGATACGCAGTATTTT

j_call: TRBJ2-5
d_call: .
v_call: TRBV5-1
clone_size: .
cdr3_aa: CASRRSGGEGETQYF
cdr3_nt: TGCGCCAGCCGACGGAGTGGGGGCGAGGGGGAGACCCAGTACTTC

j_call: TRBJ2-5
d_call: .
v_call: TRBV28
clone_size: .
cdr3_aa: CASTVGSQKETQYF
cdr3_nt: TGTGCCAGCACCGTTGGGTCACAGAAAGAGACCCAGTACTTC

j_call: TRBJ2-1
d_call: TRBD2
v_call: TRBV11-2
clone_size: few
cdr3_aa: CASSPRLAGVFTGLNEQFF
cdr3_nt: TGTGCCAGCAGCCCCAGACTAGCGGGAGTATTTACGGGTCTCAATGAGCAGTTCTTC

j_call: TRBJ1-6
d_call: .
v_call: TRBV6-2/TRBV6-3
clone_size: .
cdr3_aa: CASRPGPNSPHHF
cdr3_nt: TGTGCCAGCAGACCCGGCCCTAATTCACCCCACCACTTT

j_call: TRBJ2-5
d_call: TRBD2
v_call: TRBV19
clone_size: few
cdr3_aa: CASSPRLAGEETQYF
cdr3_nt: TGTGCCAGTAGTCCCCGACTAGCGGGAGAGGAGACCCAGTACTTC

j_call: TRBJ1-2
d_call: TRBD1
v_call: TRBV7-2
clone_size: .
cdr3_aa: CASSLAWAGGEGYTF
cdr3_nt: TGTGCCAGCAGCTTAGCGTGGGCAGGGGGCGAGGGCTACACCTTC

j_call: TRBJ2-2
d_call: .
v_call: TRBV6-2/TRBV6-3
clone_size: .
cdr3_aa: CASSYSPRRANTGELFF
cdr3_nt: TGTGCCAGCAGTTACTCCCCTCGGCGGGCGAACACCGGGGAGCTGTTTTTT

j_call: TRBJ1-6
d_call: .
v_call: TRBV6-1
clone_size: few
cdr3_aa: CASTRGSSYNSPLHF
cdr3_nt: TGTGCCAGCACGAGGGGTAGCTCCTATAATTCACCCCTCCACTTT

j_call: TRBJ2-2
d_call: .
v_call: TRBV4-2
clone_size: few
cdr3_aa: CASSQGPIGELFF
cdr3_nt: TGTGCCAGCAGCCAAGGGCCAATCGGGGAGCTGTTTTTT

j_call: TRBJ1-2
d_call: .
v_call: TRBV12-3/TRBV12-4
clone_size: once
cdr3_aa: CASSLAIGDGYTF
cdr3_nt: TGTGCCAGCAGTTTAGCGATAGGAGATGGCTACACCTTC

j_call: TRBJ2-5
d_call: .
v_call: TRBV12-3/TRBV12-4
clone_size: many
cdr3_aa: CASSLYRETQYF
cdr3_nt: TGTGCCAGCAGTTTATATCGGGAGACCCAGTACTTC

j_call: TRBJ2-7
d_call: .
v_call: TRBV11-2
clone_size: .
cdr3_aa: CASSRAAIYEQYF
cdr3_nt: TGTGCCAGCAGCCGTGCGGCGATTTACGAGCAGTACTTC

j_call: TRBJ2-7
d_call: .
v_call: TRBV5-1
clone_size: few
cdr3_aa: CASSPGRRTNPTYEQYF
cdr3_nt: TGCGCCAGCAGCCCGGGACGACGGACAAATCCAACTTACGAGCAGTACTTC

j_call: TRBJ1-1
d_call: .
v_call: TRBV12-3/TRBV12-4
clone_size: .
cdr3_aa: CASSLDRRGVTEAFF
cdr3_nt: TGTGCCAGCAGTTTAGACCGGCGGGGGGTCACTGAAGCTTTCTTT

j_call: TRBJ2-1
d_call: .
v_call: TRBV7-8
clone_size: .
cdr3_aa: CASSPKRMWNEQFF
cdr3_nt: TGTGCCAGCAGCCCAAAAAGGATGTGGAATGAGCAGTTCTTC

j_call: TRBJ2-7
d_call: .
v_call: TRBV20-1
clone_size: few
cdr3_aa: CSFGSNVYEQYF
cdr3_nt: TGCAGTTTTGGATCGAATGTCTACGAGCAGTACTTC

j_call: TRBJ2-5
d_call: .
v_call: TRBV29-1
clone_size: .
cdr3_aa: CSAHLRGTYQETQYF
cdr3_nt: TGCAGCGCACACCTCAGGGGCACGTATCAAGAGACCCAGTACTTC

j_call: TRBJ2-5
d_call: .
v_call: TRBV29-1
clone_size: .
cdr3_aa: CSVGGMQETQYF
cdr3_nt: TGCAGCGTTGGGGGGATGCAGGAGACCCAGTACTTC

j_call: TRBJ1-6
d_call: .
v_call: TRBV20-1
clone_size: .
cdr3_aa: CSAITGRDSPLHF
cdr3_nt: TGCAGTGCTATCACAGGGAGGGATTCACCCCTCCACTTT

j_call: TRBJ2-7
d_call: TRBD1
v_call: TRBV7-2
clone_size: .
cdr3_aa: CASSLVGTGGYEQYF
cdr3_nt: TGTGCCAGCAGCTTAGTGGGGACAGGGGGCTACGAGCAGTACTTC

j_call: TRBJ1-6
d_call: .
v_call: TRBV29-1
clone_size: .
cdr3_aa: CSVRRQNAIGYNSPLHF
cdr3_nt: TGCAGCGTTCGGAGACAGAACGCTATCGGCTATAATTCACCCCTCCACTTT

j_call: TRBJ2-7
d_call: .
v_call: TRBV20-1
clone_size: few
cdr3_aa: CSARAETGGYEQYF
cdr3_nt: TGCAGTGCTAGAGCCGAGACAGGCGGATACGAGCAGTACTTC

j_call: TRBJ2-5
d_call: .
v_call: TRBV4-2
clone_size: .
cdr3_aa: CASSQERTETQYF
cdr3_nt: TGTGCCAGCAGCCAAGAGAGAACTGAGACCCAGTACTTC